This T cell receptor (beta chain) stems from a study of graft-versus-host responses after intestinal transplantation. Across the whole study: Among the recipients, transplants were multivisceral, liver-intestinal, or isolated intestinal. The study gave all recipients anti-thymocyte globulin induction, then tacrolimus and steroids for roughly 3 years.

This clone was observed a handful of times. The antigen is unknown. Assay used: immunoSEQ multiplex PCR; TCRdb lists only in-frame clones, some missing. In the table there are roughly 81,000 clones, 80% to 85% of which are singletons. This receptor was identified in a human donor who received an intestinal transplant. The sample in question was unstimulated CD4+ T cells sorted from spleen or lymph node cells, obtained before intestinal transplant.

The CDR3 region is CAISESGTRGETGELFF. The CDR3 coding sequence is TGTGCCATCAGTGAGTCCGGGACTAGAGGGGAGACCGGGGAGCTGTTTTTT. The V gene is TRBV10-3, the J gene TRBJ2-2; TRBD2 matches 8 bases. This CDR3 comprises 17 residues. Germline CDR1 and CDR2: ENHRY and SYGVKD. V lost 0 bases to trimming and J lost 5 bases; unmatched junction nucleotides: 8.